The 8 T cell receptor beta chains below all came from one sample that was sequenced in a study of T cells in Graves' hyperthyroidism and ophthalmopathy. It was RNA transcripts that yielded the amplified TCR beta CDR3 regions. HTBI primers were employed in a first-round RT-PCR of the TCR CDR3. From the multiplex PCR reads, TCRdb called clonotypes with MiXCR, one entry per CDR3 protein. The profile covers roughly 350,000 distinct CDR3 sequences, with about 14% appearing a single time and around a fifth taken by the ten largest. Specimen: blood. The receptor source for this set is a woman in her 30s with Graves' ophthalmopathy.

This clonotype was found many times. V gene TRBV3-1 combines with J gene TRBJ2-1; 7 bases are shared with TRBD2. This CDR3 has 15 amino acids. Trimming at V came to 3 bases and at J to 7 bases, leaving 9 bases not matched to a gene. Germline CDR1 reads LGHDT; CDR2 reads YNNKEL (reference sequence). This chain's CDR3 is CASSHGGGSGNEQFF. CDR3 coding DNA: TGTGCCAGCAGCCACGGCGGGGGATCCGGGAATGAGCAGTTCTTC.

Many counts were recorded for this clonotype. This chain connects TRBV2 to TRBJ2-5, with unresolved D. V lost 4 bases and J lost 2, with 8 bases in between. This CDR3 region has 13 residues. CDR1 is SNHLY, CDR2 FYNNEI, per germline. Here the CDR3 DNA reads TGTGCCAGCAGTGGAGGAACACAAGAGACCCAGTACTTC. Its protein product is CASSGGTQETQYF.

This clonotype was seen many times. The V and J genes are TRBV11-2 and TRBJ2-7; 8 nucleotides line up with TRBD1. Germline values: CDR1 SGHAT, CDR2 FQNNGV. Trimming cost V 6 bases and J 4 bases; bases outside gene matches: 8. The CDR3 is made up of 14 amino acids. The CDR3 loop is CASRNPGQGYEQYF. The CDR3 bases are TGTGCCAGCAGAAACCCCGGACAGGGTTACGAGCAGTACTTC. Using reference TRBV11-2 and TRBJ2-7 for the parts outside the CDR3, the full variable domain is EAGVAQSPRYKIIEKRQSVAFWCNPISGHATLYWYQQILGQGPKLLIQFQNNGVVDDSQLPKDRFSAERLKGVDSTLKIQPAKLEDSAVYLCASRNPGQGYEQYFGPGTRLTVT.

The table lists this clonotype with many counts. V gene TRBV11-2 combines with J gene TRBJ2-7, with TRBD2 as a possible D gene (6 bases). Trimming left V 4 bases short and J 7 bases short, with 14 bases between. Germline V lookup: CDR1 SGHAT, CDR2 FQNNGV. CDR3 length: 13 residues. The CDR3 region has the DNA TGTGCCAGCAGCTCAACAGGAGGGTGGGAGCAGTACTTC. Its protein is CASSSTGGWEQYF.

This sequence joins TRBV20-1 and TRBJ2-5; 8 nucleotides align to TRBD2. The V gene's germline CDR1 is DFQATT and CDR2 SNEGSKA (reference sequence). The CDR3 runs 16 residues. V trimming: 0 bases; J trimming: 5 bases; junction bases outside the gene matches: 11. The CDR3 here is CSARDFVAGGGETQYF. The DNA for the CDR3 is TGCAGTGCTAGAGATTTCGTTGCGGGGGGAGGCGAGACCCAGTACTTC.

There are many counts of this clonotype. This sequence joins TRBV20-1 and TRBJ2-1, with 14 bases matching TRBD2. This CDR3 has 19 residues. Losses at the gene ends were 2 bases for V and 3 bases for J; bases not matched to a gene: 12. CDR1 and CDR2 (germline): DFQATT, SNEGSKA (reference sequence). As DNA, the CDR3 is TGCAGTGCTAGATTGTTAGGACTAGCGGGGGGCACATACTACAATGAGCAGTTCTTC. Translation gives CSARLLGLAGGTYYNEQFF.

At least ten counts were recorded for this clonotype. This rearrangement joins TRBV19 to TRBJ1-1; no reliable D call. The germline V gene has CDR1 LNHDA and CDR2 SQIVND (reference sequence). This CDR3 spans 13 amino acids. V was shortened by 4 bases and J by 6 bases, with 12 bases between the two germline ends. CDR3 in DNA: TGTGCCAGTAGTACGTGGGCAAAACCTGAAGCTTTCTTT. Amino acid sequence: CASSTWAKPEAFF.

The chain has TRBV27 and TRBJ2-6; weak D call: TRBD2 (7 bases). CDR3 length equals 18 residues. Trimming cost V 4 bases and J 0 bases, with 16 bases left between them. Germline V gene lookup returns CDR1 MNHEY and CDR2 SMNVEV (reference sequence). Written as DNA, the CDR3 is TGTGCCAGCAGTTACGGGGGGACACTAAGCTCTGGGGCCAACGTCCTGACTTTC. This encodes CASSYGGTLSSGANVLTF.